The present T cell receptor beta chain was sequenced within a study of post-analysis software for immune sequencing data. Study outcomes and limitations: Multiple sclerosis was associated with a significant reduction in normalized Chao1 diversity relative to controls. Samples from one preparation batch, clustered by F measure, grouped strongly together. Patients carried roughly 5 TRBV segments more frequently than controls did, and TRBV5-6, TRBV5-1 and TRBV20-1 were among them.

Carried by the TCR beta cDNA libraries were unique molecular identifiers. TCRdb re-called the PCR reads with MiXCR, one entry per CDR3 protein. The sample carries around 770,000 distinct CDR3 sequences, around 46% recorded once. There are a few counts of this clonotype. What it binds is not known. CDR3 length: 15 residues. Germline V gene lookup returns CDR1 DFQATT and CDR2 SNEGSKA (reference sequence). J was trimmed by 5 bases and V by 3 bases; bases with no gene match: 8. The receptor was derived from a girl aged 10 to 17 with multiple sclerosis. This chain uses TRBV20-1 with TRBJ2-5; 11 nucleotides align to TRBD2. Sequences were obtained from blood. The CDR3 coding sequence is TGCAGTGCTAGTACTAGCGGGAGAGAGGGGGAGACCCAGTACTTC. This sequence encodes CSASTSGREGETQYF.